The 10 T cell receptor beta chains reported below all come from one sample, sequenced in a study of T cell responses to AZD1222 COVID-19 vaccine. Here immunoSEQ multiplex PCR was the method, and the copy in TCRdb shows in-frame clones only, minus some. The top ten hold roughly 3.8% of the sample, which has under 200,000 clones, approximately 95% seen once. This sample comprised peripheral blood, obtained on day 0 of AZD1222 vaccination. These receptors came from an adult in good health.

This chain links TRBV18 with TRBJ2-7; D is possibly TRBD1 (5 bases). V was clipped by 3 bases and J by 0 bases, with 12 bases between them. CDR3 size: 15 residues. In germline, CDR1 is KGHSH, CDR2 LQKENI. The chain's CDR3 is CASSPGLTRSYEQYF. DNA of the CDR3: TGTGCCAGCTCACCGGGGCTAACCCGCTCCTACGAGCAGTACTTC.

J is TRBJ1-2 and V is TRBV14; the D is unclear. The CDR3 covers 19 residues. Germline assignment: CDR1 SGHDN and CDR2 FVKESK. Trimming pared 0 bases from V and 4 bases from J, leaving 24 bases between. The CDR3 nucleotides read TGTGCCAGCAGCCAAGATATGGGGAAGAGTAACAGTATAACCTATGGCTACACCTTC. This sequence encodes CASSQDMGKSNSITYGYTF. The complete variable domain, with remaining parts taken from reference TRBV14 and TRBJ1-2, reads EAGVTQFPSHSVIEKGQTVTLRCDPISGHDNLYWYRRVMGKEIKFLLHFVKESKQDESGMPNNRFLAERTGGTYSTLKVQPAELEDSGVYFCASSQDMGKSNSITYGYTFGSGTRLTVV.

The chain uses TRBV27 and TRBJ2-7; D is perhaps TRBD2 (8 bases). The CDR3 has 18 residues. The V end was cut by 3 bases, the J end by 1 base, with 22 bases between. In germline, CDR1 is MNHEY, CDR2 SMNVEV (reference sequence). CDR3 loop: CASSLRIAGGQSSYEQYF. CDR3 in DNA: TGTGCCAGCAGTTTGAGGATCGCGGGGGGACAGTCTTCCTACGAGCAGTACTTC.

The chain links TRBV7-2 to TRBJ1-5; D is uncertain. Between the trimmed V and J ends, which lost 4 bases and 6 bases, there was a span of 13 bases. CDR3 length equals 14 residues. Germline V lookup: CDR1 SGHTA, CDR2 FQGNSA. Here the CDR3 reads CASSSGWLSQPQHF. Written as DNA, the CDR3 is TGTGCCAGCAGCTCGGGTTGGTTAAGTCAGCCCCAGCATTTT.

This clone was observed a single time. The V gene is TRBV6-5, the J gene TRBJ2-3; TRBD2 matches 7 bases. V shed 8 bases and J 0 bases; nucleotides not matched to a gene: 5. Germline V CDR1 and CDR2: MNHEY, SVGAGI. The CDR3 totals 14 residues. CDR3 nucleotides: TGTGCCAGCTGGAAGCGGGGCAGCACAGATACGCAGTATTTT. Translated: CASWKRGSTDTQYF.

The CDR3 DNA follows: TGTGCCAGCAGCCTAAGACAGGGGGCGCCGGGTTTGAACACCATATATTTT. Protein: CASSLRQGAPGLNTIYF. The J gene is TRBJ1-3, the V gene TRBV5-6; 10 positions match TRBD1. The V gene's germline CDR1 is SGHDT and CDR2 YYEEEE. J was trimmed by 7 bases and V by 4 bases; bases with no gene match: 14. CDR3 length equals 17 residues.

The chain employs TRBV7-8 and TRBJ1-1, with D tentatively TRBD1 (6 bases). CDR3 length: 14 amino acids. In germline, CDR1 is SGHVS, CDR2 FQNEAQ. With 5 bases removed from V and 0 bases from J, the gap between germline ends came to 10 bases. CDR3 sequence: CASSLGQLNTEAFF. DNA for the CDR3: TGTGCCAGCAGCCTAGGACAGTTGAACACTGAAGCTTTCTTT.

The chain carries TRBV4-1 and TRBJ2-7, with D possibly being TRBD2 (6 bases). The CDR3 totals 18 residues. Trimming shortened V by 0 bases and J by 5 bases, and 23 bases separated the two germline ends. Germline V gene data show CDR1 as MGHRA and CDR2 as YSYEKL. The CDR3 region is CASSQEWDRVGLIHEQYF. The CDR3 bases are TGCGCCAGCAGCCAAGAATGGGACCGGGTCGGACTAATCCACGAGCAGTACTTC.

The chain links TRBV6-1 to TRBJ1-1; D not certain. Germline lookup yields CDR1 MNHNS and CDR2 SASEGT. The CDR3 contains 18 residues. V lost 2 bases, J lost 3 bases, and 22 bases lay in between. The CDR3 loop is CASSESFFGIDMDTEAFF. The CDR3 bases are TGTGCCAGCAGTGAATCCTTTTTCGGTATTGATATGGACACTGAAGCTTTCTTT.

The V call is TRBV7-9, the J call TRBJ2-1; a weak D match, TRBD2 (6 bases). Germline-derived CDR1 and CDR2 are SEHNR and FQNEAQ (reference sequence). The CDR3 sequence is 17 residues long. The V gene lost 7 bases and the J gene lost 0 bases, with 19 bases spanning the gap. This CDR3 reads CASTSTDAGLSYNEQFF. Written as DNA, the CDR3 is TGTGCCAGCACCTCTACCGATGCGGGACTCTCCTACAATGAGCAGTTCTTC.